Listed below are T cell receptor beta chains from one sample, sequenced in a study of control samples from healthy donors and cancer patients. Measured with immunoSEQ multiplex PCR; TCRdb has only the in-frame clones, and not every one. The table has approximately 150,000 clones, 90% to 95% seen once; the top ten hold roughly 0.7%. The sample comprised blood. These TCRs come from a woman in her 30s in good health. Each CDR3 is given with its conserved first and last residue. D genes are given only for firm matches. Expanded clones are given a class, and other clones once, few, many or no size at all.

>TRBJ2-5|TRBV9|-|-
CASSTKGRDQETQYF
TGTGCCAGCAGCACCAAAGGGCGGGACCAAGAGACCCAGTACTTC
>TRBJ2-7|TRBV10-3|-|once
CAIGPSDASYEQYF
TGTGCCATAGGACCTAGCGACGCCTCCTACGAGCAGTACTTC
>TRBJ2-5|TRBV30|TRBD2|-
CAGGAGASGETQYF
TGTGCCGGGGGAGCGGGAGCGTCAGGAGAGACCCAGTACTTC
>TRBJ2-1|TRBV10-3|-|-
CAITDLASGLYNEQFF
TGTGCCATCACCGATCTAGCTTCCGGCCTTTACAATGAGCAGTTCTTC
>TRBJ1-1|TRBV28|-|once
CASSFVRASYRASEAFF
TGTGCCAGCAGTTTTGTCCGAGCGAGTTACAGGGCTTCTGAAGCTTTCTTT
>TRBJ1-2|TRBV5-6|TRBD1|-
CASNPRGRTERGYTF
TGTGCCAGCAATCCCAGGGGGCGCACAGAGAGGGGCTACACCTTC
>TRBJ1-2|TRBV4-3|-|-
CASSLGIPNYGYTF
TGCGCCAGCAGCCTCGGGATACCTAACTATGGCTACACCTTC
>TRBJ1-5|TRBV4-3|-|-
CASSQELDQPQHF
TGCGCCAGCAGCCAAGAATTGGATCAGCCCCAGCATTTT
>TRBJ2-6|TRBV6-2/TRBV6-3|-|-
CASSYDSSGANVLTF
TGTGCCAGCAGTTACGACAGCTCTGGGGCCAACGTCCTGACTTTC
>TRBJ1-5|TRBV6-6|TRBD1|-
CASSYTETGGQPQHF
TGTGCCAGCAGTTACACAGAGACAGGGGGGCAGCCCCAGCATTTT
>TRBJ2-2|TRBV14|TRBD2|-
CASSQDPYERGRPNTGELFF
TGTGCCAGCAGCCAAGATCCTTACGAGCGGGGTCGGCCGAACACCGGGGAGCTGTTTTTT
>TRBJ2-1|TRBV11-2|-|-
CASSPGWGSYNEQFF
TGTGCCAGCAGCCCCGGCTGGGGGTCCTACAATGAGCAGTTCTTC
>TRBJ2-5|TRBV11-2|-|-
CASSLFNTAQETQYF
TGTGCCAGCAGCTTATTTAACACAGCCCAAGAGACCCAGTACTTC
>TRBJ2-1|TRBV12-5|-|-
CASASTGANEQFF
TGTGCTAGTGCCTCTACCGGGGCCAATGAGCAGTTCTTC
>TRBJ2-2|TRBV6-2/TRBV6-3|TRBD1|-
CASSYFGTGSGELFF
TGTGCCAGCAGTTACTTCGGGACAGGGTCCGGGGAGCTGTTTTTT
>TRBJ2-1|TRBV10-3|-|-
CAISEGLYNEQFF
TGTGCCATCAGTGAAGGACTCTACAATGAGCAGTTCTTC
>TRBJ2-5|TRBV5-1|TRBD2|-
CASSLAGPGGETQYF
TGCGCCAGCAGCTTGGCGGGTCCGGGAGGGGAGACCCAGTACTTC
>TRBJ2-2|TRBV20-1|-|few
CSASGTVNTGELFF
TGCAGTGCTAGTGGGACTGTTAACACCGGGGAGCTGTTTTTT
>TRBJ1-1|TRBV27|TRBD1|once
CASSPQGVRWTEAFF
TGTGCCAGCAGTCCTCAGGGGGTAAGATGGACTGAAGCTTTCTTT
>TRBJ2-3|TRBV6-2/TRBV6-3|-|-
CASSYSRDTQYF
TGTGCCAGCAGTTACTCGAGGGATACGCAGTATTTT
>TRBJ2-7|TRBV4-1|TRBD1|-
CASSQVPGQRYEQYF
TGCGCCAGCAGCCAAGTTCCGGGACAGAGGTACGAGCAGTACTTC
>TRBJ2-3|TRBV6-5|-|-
CASSFRQETDTQYF
TGTGCCAGCAGTTTTCGACAGGAAACAGATACGCAGTATTTT
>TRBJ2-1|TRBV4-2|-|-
CASSQDHSGSSYNEQFF
TGTGCCAGCAGCCAAGATCATAGCGGAAGCTCCTACAATGAGCAGTTCTTC
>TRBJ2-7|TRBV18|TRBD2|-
CASSYSSPGAGGSYEQYF
TGTGCCAGCTCGTACAGCAGTCCTGGAGCGGGAGGCTCCTACGAGCAGTACTTC
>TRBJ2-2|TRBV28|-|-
CASSLRGPAGELFF
TGTGCCAGCAGTTTGCGTGGTCCGGCCGGGGAGCTGTTTTTT
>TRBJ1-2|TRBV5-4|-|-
CASSLGSTNYGYTF
TGTGCCAGCAGCTTGGGCAGTACTAACTATGGCTACACCTTC
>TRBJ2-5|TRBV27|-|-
CAGFTDLPQETQYF
TGTGCCGGCTTTACTGATTTACCACAAGAGACCCAGTACTTC
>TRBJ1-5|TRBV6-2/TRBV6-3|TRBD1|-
CASSFTGGNQPQHF
TGTGCCAGCAGCTTTACAGGGGGCAATCAGCCCCAGCATTTT
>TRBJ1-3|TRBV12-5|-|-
CASGFPLSASSGNTIYF
TGTGCTAGTGGTTTCCCCCTGTCGGCTAGCTCTGGAAACACCATATATTTT
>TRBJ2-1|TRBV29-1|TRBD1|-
CSVEYASGQGKQFF
TGCAGCGTTGAATACGCCTCGGGACAGGGAAAGCAGTTCTTC
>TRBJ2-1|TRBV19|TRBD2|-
CASSTGTSGSNEQFF
TGTGCCAGTAGTACCGGGACTAGCGGGAGCAATGAGCAGTTCTTC
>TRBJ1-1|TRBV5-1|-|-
CASRKDGENTEAFF
TGCGCCAGCAGGAAGGACGGGGAGAACACTGAAGCTTTCTTT
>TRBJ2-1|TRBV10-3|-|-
CAISEGGDEQFF
TGTGCCATCAGTGAGGGGGGAGATGAGCAGTTCTTC
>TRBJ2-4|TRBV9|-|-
CASSVGTDSPAVSIQYF
TGTGCCAGCAGCGTAGGGACAGACAGCCCAGCAGTGAGCATTCAGTACTTC
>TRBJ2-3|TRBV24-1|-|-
CAIAGSTDTQYF
TGTGCCATAGCAGGGAGCACAGATACGCAGTATTTT
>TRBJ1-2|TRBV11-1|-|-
CASSHQGGANYGYTF
TGTGCCAGCAGCCACCAGGGAGGGGCTAACTATGGCTACACCTTC
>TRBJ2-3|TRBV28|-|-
CASSSDSTDTQYF
TGTGCCAGCAGTTCGGACAGCACAGATACGCAGTATTTT